The next 30 T cell receptor beta chains were all read from a single sample in a study of blood T cell repertoires in COVID-19. Assay used: immunoSEQ multiplex PCR; TCRdb lists only in-frame clones, some missing. Of around 59,000 clones detected, 70% to 90% appear once; the ten largest clones hold roughly 1.4%. The sequencing input was peripheral blood. The receptors shown here come from a man aged 55 to 70 with acute or convalescent COVID-19.

This clone has only one observation. This chain connects TRBV5-1 to TRBJ1-1; D call uncertain. The CDR3 has 13 residues. Looked up from germline, CDR1 is SGHRS and CDR2 is YFSETQ. Trimming took off 0 bases at V and 4 bases at J, with 7 bases between the two ends. DNA of the CDR3: TGCGCCAGCAGCTTGGACAGTTCCACTGAAGCTTTCTTT. Translating gives CASSLDSSTEAFF. The whole variable domain, remainder taken from reference TRBV5-1 and TRBJ1-1, is KAGVTQTPRYLIKTRGQQVTLSCSPISGHRSVSWYQQTPGQGLQFLFEYFSETQRNKGNFPGRFSGRQFSNSRSEMNVSTLELGDSALYLCASSLDSSTEAFFGQGTRLTVV.

The genes are TRBV12-3 or TRBV12-4 and TRBJ2-1, with 8 bases fitting TRBD2. After removal of 5 bases from V and 8 bases from J, the junction contained 5 bases not matched to a gene. The CDR3 covers 13 residues. CDR3 nucleotides: TGTGCCAGCAGTACCTCGACTAGCGATGAGCAGTTCTTC. This gives the protein CASSTSTSDEQFF.

The gene calls are TRBV7-2 and TRBJ2-7; 8 bases map to TRBD2. V trimming: 3 bases; J trimming: 6 bases; junction bases outside the gene matches: 4. Germline V CDR1 and CDR2: SGHTA, FQGNSA. This CDR3 has 13 residues. DNA of the CDR3: TGTGCCAGCAGCTTTGGCGGGAGGCGCGAGCAGTACTTC. It is translated as CASSFGGRREQYF.

This chain links TRBV6-6 with TRBJ2-3; 8 bases are shared with TRBD2. The ends lost 7 bases at V and 3 bases at J; junction bases unmatched: 9. Germline V CDR1 and CDR2: MNHNY, SVGAGI (reference sequence). This CDR3 region has 15 residues. CDR3 in amino acids: CASTLLAASTDTQYF. The DNA of the CDR3 is TGTGCCAGCACCCTACTAGCGGCCTCTACAGATACGCAGTATTTT.

This clone was seen more than once but under ten times. This rearrangement joins TRBV15 to TRBJ2-1, with 11 bases identical to TRBD2. With V trimmed by 0 bases and J by 8 bases, 3 bases remained unmatched. CDR1 is LNHNV and CDR2 is YYDKDF in the germline V gene (reference sequence). The CDR3 runs to 15 residues. CDR3 DNA: TGTGCCACCAGCAGAGATTCTAGCGGGAGGCATGAGCAGTTCTTC. Amino acid sequence: CATSRDSSGRHEQFF.

This chain uses TRBV10-2 with TRBJ2-5, with D tentatively TRBD2 (8 bases). Germline CDR1 is WSHSY and CDR2 is SAAADI. CDR3 length: 19 amino acids. The germline V and J ends were trimmed by 8 bases and 0 bases, with 28 bases remaining between them. CDR3 protein: CASQGDPNSGETYQETQYF. The CDR3 region has the DNA TGCGCCAGCCAGGGGGACCCTAATAGCGGGGAGACTTACCAAGAGACCCAGTACTTC.

The chain couples TRBV9 to TRBJ2-2, with TRBD2 identical over 12 bases. V shed 4 bases, J shed 3 bases, and the junction held 4 bases outside the gene matches. The CDR3 length is 16 residues. Germline lookup yields CDR1 SGDLS and CDR2 YYNGEE. CDR3 sequence reads: CASSPTSGSDTGELFF. CDR3 nucleotide sequence: TGTGCCAGCAGCCCGACTAGCGGGAGCGACACCGGGGAGCTGTTTTTT.

CDR3 coding DNA: TGCGCCAGCAGCTTTAGCGGGGCGGAGACCCAGTACTTC. It specifies CASSFSGAETQYF. The chain couples TRBV5-1 to TRBJ2-5; 8 positions agree with TRBD2. V lost 2 bases to trimming and J lost 5 bases; unmatched junction nucleotides: 2. This CDR3 region has 13 residues. CDR1 and CDR2 (germline): SGHRS, YFSETQ.

This chain connects TRBV24-1 to TRBJ2-2, with 8 bases aligning to TRBD1. CDR1 is KGHDR, CDR2 SFDVKD, per germline. V shed 4 bases, J shed 3 bases, and the junction held 9 bases outside the gene matches. This CDR3 has 17 amino acids. The CDR3 region has the DNA TGTGCCACCAGTGAGTCTGGACAGGGCCTGTACACCGGGGAGCTGTTTTTT. Its translation is CATSESGQGLYTGELFF.

V gene TRBV28 combines with J gene TRBJ1-4; unclear D gene. The CDR3 covers 13 residues. Germline V gene data show CDR1 as MDHEN and CDR2 as SYDVKM. Between the trimmed V and J ends, which lost 6 bases and 2 bases, there was a span of 7 bases. CDR3 DNA sequence: TGTGCCAGCAGAGATCAGACTAATGAAAAACTGTTTTTT. As protein: CASRDQTNEKLFF.

This clone was counted a few times. The chain links TRBV2 to TRBJ1-5; possibly TRBD1 for D (5 bases). The CDR3 runs 14 residues. CDR1 and CDR2 (germline): SNHLY, FYNNEI. Trimming shortened V by 6 bases and J by 7 bases, and 16 bases separated the two germline ends. The CDR3 sequence is CASRAGLGGQPQHF. The CDR3 nucleotides read TGTGCCAGCAGGGCGGGACTTGGAGGGCAGCCCCAGCATTTT.

About this clone: At one boundary the junction diverges from the germline segment, which might be a read error. The V call is TRBV20-1, the J call TRBJ1-2, with a possible D match to TRBD1 (5 bases). The CDR3 covers 11 residues. CDR1 is DFQATT, CDR2 SNEGSKA, per germline (reference sequence). The CDR3 sequence is CSAPLEGDSNF. CDR3 DNA sequence: TGCAGTGCCCCCTTGGAAGGGGACTCAAACTTC.

V is TRBV11-2 and J is TRBJ2-3, with 11 positions matching TRBD1. CDR1 is SGHAT, CDR2 FQNNGV, per germline. This CDR3 is 17 amino acids long. The ends lost 3 bases at V and 1 base at J; junction bases unmatched: 6. The CDR3 coding sequence is TGTGCCAGCAGCTTGCCAGGACAGGGGGCGGGCACAGATACGCAGTATTTT. Amino acid sequence: CASSLPGQGAGTDTQYF.

The CDR3 sequence is CASSSGGKDGYTF. The CDR3 coding sequence is TGTGCCAGCAGTTCCGGGGGTAAGGATGGCTACACCTTC. The chain employs TRBV28 and TRBJ1-2; D is perhaps TRBD1 (5 bases). Trimming cost V 4 bases and J 6 bases, with 12 bases left between them. The CDR3 length is 13 residues. From germline, CDR1 is MDHEN and CDR2 SYDVKM.

The CDR3 DNA is TGTGCCAGCAGCCGGCAGGAAGGCTCACCCCTCCACTTT. Its translation: CASSRQEGSPLHF. The chain recombines TRBV11-1 with TRBJ1-6; D gene uncertain. Trimming stripped 5 bases from V and 10 bases from J, with 12 bases between. The CDR3 contains 13 residues. Germline values: CDR1 SGHAT, CDR2 FQDESV (reference sequence).

The rearrangement joins TRBV3-1 (or the pseudogene TRBV3-2) to TRBJ2-7, with 7 bases lining up with TRBD2. The CDR3 contains 18 residues. The V and J ends lost 2 bases and 4 bases, in that order; junction bases with no gene match: 17. From germline, CDR1 is LGHDT and CDR2 YNNKEL (reference sequence). CDR3 nucleotide sequence: TGTGCCAGCAGCCAAAGTCTAGCGGAGGGAGGGCTACGATACGAGCAGTACTTC. This translates into CASSQSLAEGGLRYEQYF.

This chain uses TRBV5-4 with TRBJ1-3; no firm D call. The germline V gene has CDR1 SGHNT and CDR2 YYREEE (reference sequence). Trimming removed 1 base from V and 2 bases from J, with 4 bases in between. This CDR3 has 13 residues. CDR3 region: CASSLQAGNTIYF. CDR3 DNA sequence: TGTGCCAGCAGCTTGCAGGCTGGAAACACCATATATTTT. Full variable domain (rest looked up from reference TRBV5-4 and TRBJ1-3): ETGVTQSPTHLIKTRGQQVTLRCSSQSGHNTVSWYQQALGQGPQFIFQYYREEENGRGNFPPRFSGLQFPNYSSELNVNALELDDSALYLCASSLQAGNTIYFGEGSWLTVV.

The chain uses TRBV11-2 and TRBJ1-1, with TRBD1 matching over 8 bases. CDR1 is SGHAT, CDR2 FQNNGV, per germline. This CDR3 has 14 amino acids. J lost 4 bases, V lost 4 bases, and 5 bases had no gene match. In DNA, the CDR3 is TGTGCCAGCAGCTCAACTACAGGGGGCACTGAAGCTTTCTTT. This codes for CASSSTTGGTEAFF.

The chain combines TRBV3-1 (or the pseudogene TRBV3-2) with TRBJ1-3; tentative D call: TRBD1 (6 bases). This CDR3 spans 17 amino acids. Germline values: CDR1 LGHDT, CDR2 YNNKEL (reference sequence). Trimming stripped 4 bases from V and 0 bases from J, with 16 bases between. CDR3 residues: CASSPDGGRISGNTIYF. The CDR3 coding sequence is TGTGCCAGCAGCCCAGACGGGGGGCGGATCTCTGGAAACACCATATATTTT.

This sequence joins TRBV28 and TRBJ2-1; D is perhaps TRBD2 (5 bases). The CDR3 extends over 15 amino acids. V lost 2 bases and J 9 bases, leaving 17 bases between the germline ends. Germline lookup yields CDR1 MDHEN and CDR2 SYDVKM. CDR3 sequence reads: CASSLIWMTTSEQFF. CDR3 coding DNA: TGTGCCAGCAGTTTAATCTGGATGACTACTAGTGAGCAGTTCTTC.

The V call is TRBV21-1, the J call TRBJ1-2. TRBV21-1 has pseudogene status. CDR3 length: 13 residues. The CDR3 here is CASSLEGRSGYTF. CDR3 nucleotide sequence: TGTGCCAGCAGCTTGGAGGGACGTAGTGGCTACACCTTC.

The chain recombines TRBV11-3 with TRBJ1-6; TRBD1 matches at 8 bases. The CDR3 runs to 15 residues. J was trimmed by 12 bases and V by 1 base; bases with no gene match: 8. Germline-derived CDR1 and CDR2 are SGHNT and YENEEA. This CDR3 reads CASSLGGRGPLPLHF. CDR3 bases: TGTGCCAGCAGCTTAGGGGGCAGGGGGCCGTTACCCCTCCACTTT. The entire variable domain, with the rest obtained from reference TRBV11-3 and TRBJ1-6, is as follows: EAGVVQSPRYKIIEKKQPVAFWCNPISGHNTLYWYLQNLGQGPELLIRYENEEAVDDSQLPKDRFSAERLKGVDSTLKIQPAELGDSAVYLCASSLGGRGPLPLHFGNGTRLTVT.

The chain recombines TRBV5-1 with TRBJ2-1; 12 bases line up with TRBD2. Germline assignment: CDR1 SGHRS and CDR2 YFSETQ. The CDR3 extends over 17 amino acids. The V and J ends lost 0 bases and 6 bases, in that order; junction bases with no gene match: 7. The CDR3 nucleotides are TGCGCCAGCAGCTTGGCCCGCCCTAGCGGGAGGGCCAATGAGCAGTTCTTC. The encoded protein is CASSLARPSGRANEQFF. Drawing the rest from reference TRBV5-1 and TRBJ2-1, the complete variable domain is KAGVTQTPRYLIKTRGQQVTLSCSPISGHRSVSWYQQTPGQGLQFLFEYFSETQRNKGNFPGRFSGRQFSNSRSEMNVSTLELGDSALYLCASSLARPSGRANEQFFGPGTRLTVL.

V usage is TRBV5-4 and J usage is TRBJ2-7, with 7 bases lining up with TRBD2. The J segment lost 3 bases and the V segment lost 3 bases, leaving 9 bases of the junction unmatched. This CDR3 is 15 amino acids long. Germline loops: CDR1 SGHNT, CDR2 YYREEE (reference sequence). The CDR3 sequence: CASSSSAGTLYEQYF. The CDR3 bases are TGTGCCAGCAGCTCGTCAGCGGGAACCCTCTACGAGCAGTACTTC.

The V and J genes are TRBV9 and TRBJ2-7; D possibly corresponds to TRBD1 (6 bases). Germline CDR1 and CDR2: SGDLS and YYNGEE. The CDR3 extends over 15 amino acids. V shed 2 bases and J shed 5 bases, with 17 bases lying between them. CDR3 region: CASSVGAVASHEQYF. CDR3 nucleotides: TGTGCCAGCAGCGTGGGGGCGGTAGCTTCCCACGAGCAGTACTTC.

V is TRBV4-2 and J is TRBJ2-7; 7 positions agree with TRBD1. The V segment lost 3 bases and the J segment 0 bases; nucleotides outside the gene matches: 11. The CDR3 is 17 residues long. Germline CDR1 and CDR2: LGHNA and YNFKEQ. The CDR3 spells CASSQHTPGQSSYEQYF. CDR3 nucleotides: TGTGCCAGCAGCCAGCACACTCCGGGACAGAGCTCCTACGAGCAGTACTTC.

This sequence joins TRBV3-1 (or the pseudogene TRBV3-2) and TRBJ2-2; 7 nucleotides agree with TRBD2. The CDR3 is made up of 15 amino acids. From germline, CDR1 is LGHDT and CDR2 YNNKEL (reference sequence). Trimming removed 8 bases from V and 2 bases from J; junction bases left unmatched: 8. CDR3 sequence reads: CASRRGRANTGELFF. As DNA, the CDR3 is TGTGCCAGCCGCCGAGGGAGGGCTAACACCGGGGAGCTGTTTTTT.

The rearrangement joins TRBV7-3 to TRBJ2-1; TRBD1 aligns across 10 bases. Germline trimming cut 4 bases from V and 7 bases from J; bases unmatched to any gene: 7. From germline, CDR1 is SGHTA and CDR2 FQGTGA. The CDR3 consists of 15 residues. In DNA form, the CDR3 reads TGTGCCAGCAGCTACGGACAGGGGGAGATGAATGAGCAGTTCTTC. Protein product: CASSYGQGEMNEQFF.

V gene TRBV7-9 combines with J gene TRBJ2-5; D may be TRBD2 (5 bases). Germline V CDR1 and CDR2: SEHNR, FQNEAQ (reference sequence). The V end lost 5 bases, the J end lost 5 bases, and 18 bases lay between the germline ends. This CDR3 comprises 15 residues. The CDR3 loop reads CASSLGYGEGETQYF. The CDR3 DNA reads as TGTGCCAGCAGCCTAGGGTATGGAGAGGGCGAGACCCAGTACTTC.

The rearrangement uses TRBV5-1 and TRBJ2-6; no definite D call. This CDR3 comprises 14 residues. Trimming shortened V by 3 bases and J by 0 bases, and 4 bases separated the two germline ends. CDR1 SGHRS and CDR2 YFSETQ come from the germline V gene. Here the CDR3 DNA reads TGCGCCAGCAGCTCGAGCTCTGGGGCCAACGTCCTGACTTTC. As protein: CASSSSSGANVLTF.